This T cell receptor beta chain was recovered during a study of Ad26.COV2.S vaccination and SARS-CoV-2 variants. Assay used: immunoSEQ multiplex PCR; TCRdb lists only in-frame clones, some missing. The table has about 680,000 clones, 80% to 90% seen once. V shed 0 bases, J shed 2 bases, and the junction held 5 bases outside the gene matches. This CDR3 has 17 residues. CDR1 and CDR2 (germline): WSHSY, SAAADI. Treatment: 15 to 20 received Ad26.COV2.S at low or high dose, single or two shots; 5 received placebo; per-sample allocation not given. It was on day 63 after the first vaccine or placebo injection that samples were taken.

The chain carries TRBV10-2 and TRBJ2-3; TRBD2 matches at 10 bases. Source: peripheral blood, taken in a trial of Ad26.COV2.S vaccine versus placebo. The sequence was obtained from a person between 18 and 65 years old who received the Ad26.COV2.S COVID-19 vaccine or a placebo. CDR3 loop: CASSESGTSELTDTQYF. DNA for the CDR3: TGCGCCAGCAGTGAGTCCGGGACTAGCGAGCTCACAGATACGCAGTATTTT.